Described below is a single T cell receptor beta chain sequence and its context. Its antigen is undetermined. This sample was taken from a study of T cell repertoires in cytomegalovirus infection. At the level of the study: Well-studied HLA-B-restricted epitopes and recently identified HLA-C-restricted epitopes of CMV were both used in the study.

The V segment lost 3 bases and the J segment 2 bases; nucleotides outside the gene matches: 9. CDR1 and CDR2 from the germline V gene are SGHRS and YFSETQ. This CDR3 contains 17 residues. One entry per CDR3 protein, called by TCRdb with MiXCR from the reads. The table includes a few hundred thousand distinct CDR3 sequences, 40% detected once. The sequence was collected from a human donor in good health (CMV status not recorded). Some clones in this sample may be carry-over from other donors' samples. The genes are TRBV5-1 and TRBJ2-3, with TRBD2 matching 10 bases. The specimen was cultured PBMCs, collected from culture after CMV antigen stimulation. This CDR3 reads CASSSGPLAGDTDTQYF. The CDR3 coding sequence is TGCGCCAGCAGCTCTGGCCCTCTAGCGGGGGACACAGATACGCAGTATTTT.